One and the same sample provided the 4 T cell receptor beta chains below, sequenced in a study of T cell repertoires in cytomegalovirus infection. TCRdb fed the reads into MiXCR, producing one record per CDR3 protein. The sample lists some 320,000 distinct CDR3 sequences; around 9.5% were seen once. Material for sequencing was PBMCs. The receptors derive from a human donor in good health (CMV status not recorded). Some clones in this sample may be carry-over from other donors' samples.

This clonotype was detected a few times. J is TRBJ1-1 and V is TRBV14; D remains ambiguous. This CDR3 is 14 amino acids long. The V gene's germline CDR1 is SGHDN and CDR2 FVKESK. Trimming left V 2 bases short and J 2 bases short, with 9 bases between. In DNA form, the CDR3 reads TGTGCCAGCAGCCAACGACTGAGAAACACTGAAGCTTTCTTT. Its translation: CASSQRLRNTEAFF.

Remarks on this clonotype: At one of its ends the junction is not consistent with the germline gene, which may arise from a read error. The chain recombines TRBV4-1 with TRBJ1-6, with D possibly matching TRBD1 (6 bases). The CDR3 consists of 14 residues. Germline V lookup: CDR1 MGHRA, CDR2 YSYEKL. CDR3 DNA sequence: TGTGCCAGCAGCCAAGTGGACAGTAATTCACCCCTCCACTTT. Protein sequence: CASSQVDSNSPLHF.

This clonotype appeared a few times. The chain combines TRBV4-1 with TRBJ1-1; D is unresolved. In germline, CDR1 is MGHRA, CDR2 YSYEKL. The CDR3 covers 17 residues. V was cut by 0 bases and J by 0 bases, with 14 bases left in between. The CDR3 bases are TGCGCCAGCAGCCAAGATGGCCGAGGGTTAATGAACACTGAAGCTTTCTTT. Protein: CASSQDGRGLMNTEAFF.

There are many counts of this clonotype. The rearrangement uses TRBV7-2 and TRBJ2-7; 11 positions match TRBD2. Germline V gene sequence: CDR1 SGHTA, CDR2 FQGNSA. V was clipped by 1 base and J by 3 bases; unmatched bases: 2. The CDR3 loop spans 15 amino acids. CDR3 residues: CASSLVAGGHYEQYF. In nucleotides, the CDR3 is TGTGCCAGCAGCTTAGTAGCGGGGGGGCACTACGAGCAGTACTTC.